The 22 T cell receptor beta chains below were found in one sample sequenced in a study of neurological immune-mediated disorders. TCRdb recomputed calls from the 5' RACE reads with MiXCR, one row per CDR3 protein. The sample has tens of thousands of distinct CDR3 sequences, around 3% seen once. The sample consisted of PBMCs. Every receptor here comes from a man aged 35-49 years with multiple sclerosis.

In its sample, this clonotype was seen many times. The rearrangement uses TRBV20-1 and TRBJ2-1; D might be TRBD1 (5 bases). CDR3 length: 12 amino acids. V lost 0 bases and J lost 9, with 9 bases in between. The V gene's germline CDR1 is DFQATT and CDR2 SNEGSKA (reference sequence). CDR3 protein: CSARDARAEQFF. The CDR3 nucleotides read TGCAGTGCTAGAGATGCCAGGGCTGAGCAGTTCTTC.

This clonotype was recorded at least ten times. V gene TRBV5-4 combines with J gene TRBJ2-7, with TRBD1 identical over 11 bases. V dropped 4 bases and J dropped 3; count of bases not matched to a gene: 6. Germline V gene data show CDR1 as SGHNT and CDR2 as YYREEE (reference sequence). The CDR3 consists of 15 residues. The DNA of the CDR3 is TGTGCCAGCAGCCCAGGGACAGGGGGGATCTACGAGCAGTACTTC. Its translation is CASSPGTGGIYEQYF.

As to this clonotype: Being one base from a much bigger clone, this may be a read error. The chain carries TRBV9 and TRBJ2-1, with a tentative D call TRBD2 (6 bases). The CDR3 loop spans 15 amino acids. Germline V CDR1 and CDR2: SGDLS, YYNGEE. The CDR3 DNA sequence: TGTGCCAGCAGCGGGGGGGTCGGGTCCTACAATGCGCAGTTCTTC. As protein: CASSGGVGSYNAQFF.

This clonotype qualifies as medium-sized. The CDR3 sequence: CSANRDRSAFF. The CDR3 DNA is TGCAGTGCAAACAGGGATCGGTCAGCTTTCTTT. The rearrangement links TRBV20-1 to TRBJ1-1; TRBD1 is a possible D gene (6 bases). Germline lookup yields CDR1 DFQATT and CDR2 SNEGSKA (reference sequence). CDR3 size: 11 residues. With 6 bases removed from V and 10 bases from J, the gap between germline ends came to 15 bases.

There are many counts of this clonotype. The chain carries TRBV5-5 and TRBJ2-7, with 11 nucleotides matching TRBD1. The junction had 14 bases not matched to a gene; V was cut back by 3 bases and J by 6 bases. This CDR3 comprises 17 residues. CDR1 is SGHKS and CDR2 is YYEKEE in the germline V gene (reference sequence). The DNA of the CDR3 is TGTGCCAGCAGCTACTCCGGGACAGGGGGGGCCCTCGGCGAGCAGTACTTC. This sequence encodes CASSYSGTGGALGEQYF.

This clonotype was detected ten times or more. The chain carries TRBV20-1 and TRBJ1-2, with no clear D. CDR1 DFQATT and CDR2 SNEGSKA come from the germline V gene (reference sequence). V lost 5 bases to trimming and J lost 4 bases, with 14 bases between them. The CDR3 contains 13 residues. The CDR3 loop reads CSASNPGVYGYTF. The CDR3 DNA follows: TGCAGTGCTTCAAACCCCGGGGTCTATGGCTACACCTTC.

This clonotype was counted at least ten times. V gene TRBV7-8 combines with J gene TRBJ2-2; no firm D call. The V gene lost 8 bases and the J gene lost 0 bases, with 13 bases spanning the gap. Germline CDR1 SGHVS, CDR2 FQNEAQ. The CDR3 extends over 15 amino acids. The CDR3 reads CASSPGAPNTGELFF. The CDR3 DNA reads TGTGCCAGCTCGCCAGGCGCCCCGAACACCGGGGAGCTGTTTTTT.

V gene TRBV2 combines with J gene TRBJ2-7, with a weak D call TRBD1 (6 bases). V shed 5 bases and J shed 0 bases, with 11 bases lying between them. This CDR3 region has 14 residues. Germline lookup yields CDR1 SNHLY and CDR2 FYNNEI. CDR3 in amino acids: CASSRTDSSYEQYF. The CDR3 bases are TGTGCCAGCAGTCGGACAGACAGCTCCTACGAGCAGTACTTC.

This chain's CDR3 is CAISELGSQYEQYF. CDR3 DNA sequence: TGTGCCATCAGTGAGCTGGGGTCACAGTACGAGCAGTACTTC. J is TRBJ2-7 and V is TRBV10-3; unclear D gene. The length of the CDR3 is 14 residues. Trimming shortened V by 2 bases and J by 4 bases, and 12 bases separated the two germline ends. Per the germline V gene, CDR1 is ENHRY and CDR2 is SYGVKD.

This clonotype was seen many times. This chain connects TRBV6-2 or TRBV6-3 to TRBJ2-7; the D is unclear. V dropped 8 bases and J dropped 3 bases, with 5 bases sitting between them. This CDR3 is built from 10 residues. Germline lookup yields CDR1 MNHEY and CDR2 SVGEGT. In DNA, the CDR3 is TGTGCCAGCGGGTACTACGAGCAGTACTTC. This gives the protein CASGYYEQYF.

This clonotype was counted only a few times. This chain connects TRBV5-6 to TRBJ1-1, with 8 bases fitting TRBD1. With V trimmed by 2 bases and J by 5 bases, 14 bases remained unmatched. Per germline, CDR1 SGHDT and CDR2 YYEEEE. The CDR3 is 17 residues long. The CDR3 region has the DNA TGTGCCAGCAGCTTTTGGTTCCTTGACAGGGGAGAAACTGAAGCTTTCTTT. This gives the protein CASSFWFLDRGETEAFF.

This clonotype was observed at least ten times. This chain uses TRBV15 with TRBJ1-2; TRBD1 matches at 7 bases. Germline V gene data show CDR1 as LNHNV and CDR2 as YYDKDF (reference sequence). V lost 1 base, J lost 3 bases, and 2 bases stayed unmatched. CDR3 length: 14 residues. This CDR3 is CATSRVGTDYGYTF. The CDR3 bases are TGTGCCACCAGCAGAGTAGGGACAGACTATGGCTACACCTTC.

This clonotype has at least ten counts. The rearrangement uses TRBV5-1 and TRBJ2-1, with 8 bases matching TRBD1. The CDR3 runs 14 residues. Germline CDR1 is SGHRS and CDR2 is YFSETQ. Trimming cost V 3 bases and J 4 bases; bases outside gene matches: 3. For the CDR3, the DNA is TGCGCCAGCAGCTACGACAGGGGTTACAATGAGCAGTTCTTC. Residues: CASSYDRGYNEQFF.

This clonotype came up a few times. A much larger clone differs by one base, so this may be a read error. V and J are TRBV12-3 or TRBV12-4 and TRBJ2-3; 7 positions match TRBD2. V dropped 3 bases and J dropped 2; count of bases not matched to a gene: 8. This CDR3 spans 16 amino acids. CDR3 sequence: CASSFWNSGHTDTQYF. The CDR3 DNA is TGTGCCAGCAGTTTCTGGAATAGCGGGCACACAGATACGCAGTATTTT.

The table lists this clonotype with many counts. This rearrangement joins TRBV5-1 to TRBJ2-5; D ambiguous. Germline loops: CDR1 SGHRS, CDR2 YFSETQ. Trimming pared 1 base from V and 4 bases from J, leaving 14 bases between. There are 15 residues in the CDR3. For the CDR3, the DNA is TGCGCCAGCAGCTTGTCACGGCTAGTTGGAGAGACCCAGTACTTC. Translated: CASSLSRLVGETQYF.

This clonotype has a count of ten or more. The chain carries TRBV2 and TRBJ1-1, with D possibly being TRBD1 (5 bases). Trimming removed 4 bases from V and 1 base from J, with 7 bases in between. This CDR3 contains 13 residues. Per germline, CDR1 SNHLY and CDR2 FYNNEI. CDR3 region: CASSGRENTEAFF. The CDR3, as DNA: TGTGCCAGCAGTGGCAGGGAGAACACTGAAGCTTTCTTT. The whole variable domain, filled in from reference TRBV2 and TRBJ1-1, reads EPEVTQTPSHQVTQMGQEVILRCVPISNHLYFYWYRQILGQKVEFLVSFYNNEISEKSEIFDDQFSVERPDGSNFTLKIRSTKLEDSAMYFCASSGRENTEAFFGQGTRLTVV.

This clonotype was seen repeatedly, ten times or more. V gene TRBV5-1 combines with J gene TRBJ2-1, with D unresolved. From germline, CDR1 is SGHRS and CDR2 YFSETQ. Trimming removed 4 bases from V and 9 bases from J, with 8 bases in between. The CDR3 runs 11 residues. CDR3 DNA sequence: TGCGCCAGCAGCGCAGAGGTTGAGCAGTTCTTC. Amino acids: CASSAEVEQFF.

This clonotype has at least ten counts. The chain links TRBV15 to TRBJ2-5; D possibly corresponds to TRBD2 (6 bases). In germline, CDR1 is LNHNV, CDR2 YYDKDF (reference sequence). The CDR3 spans 16 residues. The germline V and J ends were trimmed by 3 bases and 0 bases, with 14 bases remaining between them. CDR3 coding DNA: TGTGCCACCAGCAGGTCTGGAGGGGTCTACCAAGAGACCCAGTACTTC. It is translated as CATSRSGGVYQETQYF.

In the case of this clonotype: As the CDR3 is not closed by the conserved phenylalanine or tryptophan, this likely results from a read error. The rearrangement uses TRBV6-5 and TRBJ1-6; 8 positions agree with TRBD1. The CDR3 length is 17 residues. Germline V gene data show CDR1 as MNHEY and CDR2 as SVGAGI. With 4 bases clipped from V and 4 bases from J, the junction kept 9 bases outside the gene matches. CDR3 DNA sequence: TGTGCCAGCAGTTTCTTTGCAGGGGGCGCTTATAATTCACCCCTCCACATT. This translates into CASSFFAGGAYNSPLHI.

This clonotype was seen repeatedly, ten times or more. The V and J genes are TRBV12-3 or TRBV12-4 and TRBJ1-3; D perhaps matches TRBD1 (5 bases). The germline V and J ends were trimmed by 7 bases and 0 bases, with 13 bases remaining between them. The CDR3 is 15 residues long. The CDR3 bases are TGTGCCAGCACTGCGGGGGGACTCTCTGGAAACACCATATATTTT. The encoded protein is CASTAGGLSGNTIYF.

In its sample, this clonotype was seen many times. The chain couples TRBV5-1 to TRBJ2-7; either TRBD1 or TRBD2 may fit D (5 bases each). V lost 5 bases and J 1 base, leaving 16 bases between the germline ends. This CDR3 contains 15 residues. CDR1 and CDR2 (germline): SGHRS, YFSETQ. The CDR3 sequence is CASSPLPGRSYEQYF. CDR3 nucleotide sequence: TGCGCCAGCAGTCCGCTCCCGGGACGGTCCTACGAGCAGTACTTC. The variable domain in full, completed from reference TRBV5-1 and TRBJ2-7, reads KAGVTQTPRYLIKTRGQQVTLSCSPISGHRSVSWYQQTPGQGLQFLFEYFSETQRNKGNFPGRFSGRQFSNSRSEMNVSTLELGDSALYLCASSPLPGRSYEQYFGPGTRLTVT.

This clonotype was seen many times. The J gene is TRBJ2-5, the V gene TRBV5-1, with D perhaps matching TRBD2 (6 bases). CDR3 length equals 13 residues. V dropped 4 bases and J dropped 5 bases, with 12 bases sitting between them. Germline V gives CDR1 SGHRS, CDR2 YFSETQ. CDR3 DNA: TGCGCCAGCAGCCGGGACTCTCGGGAGACCCAGTACTTC. Translating it yields CASSRDSRETQYF.